These 23 T cell receptor beta chains came from one sample sequenced in a study of preoperative IRX-2 immunotherapy in early breast cancer. The data were produced by immunoSEQ multiplex PCR, yet TCRdb's version contains in-frame clones alone and is incomplete. The repertoire holds some 35,000 clones, roughly 82% seen once, with approximately 1.5% in the top ten. Regarding treatment: preoperative locoregional IRX-2 cytokine immunotherapy. Here the sequenced sample was lymph node tissue, taken after IRX-2 immunotherapy. Receptors were obtained from a human donor with breast cancer.

The J gene is TRBJ2-3, the V gene TRBV19; 16 bases align to TRBD2. J gave up 4 bases and V 4 bases, and 5 bases lay outside the gene matches. The CDR3 sequence is 17 residues long. CDR1 and CDR2 from the germline V gene are LNHDA and SQIVND (reference sequence). The CDR3 bases are TGTGCCAGTAGTACACCGGGACTAGCGGGGGGGGCAGATACGCAGTATTTT. Protein: CASSTPGLAGGADTQYF.

This chain links TRBV5-1 with TRBJ2-7, with 7 positions matching TRBD1. The CDR3 loop spans 15 amino acids. The germline CDR1 and CDR2 sequences are SGHRS and YFSETQ. The V segment lost 4 bases and the J segment 7 bases; nucleotides outside the gene matches: 14. The DNA of the CDR3 is TGCGCCAGCAGCCGACTACAGGGGCGGGCGCAGGAGCAGTACTTC. The encoded protein is CASSRLQGRAQEQYF.

The gene calls are TRBV28 and TRBJ1-3, with 8 bases lining up with TRBD1. The J segment lost 2 bases and the V segment lost 5 bases, leaving 2 bases of the junction unmatched. The CDR3 is 14 amino acids. Germline CDR1 reads MDHEN; CDR2 reads SYDVKM. CDR3 residues: CASSPDRAGNTIYF. CDR3 sequence (DNA): TGTGCCAGCAGTCCGGACAGGGCTGGAAACACCATATATTTT.

The J gene is TRBJ1-1, the V gene TRBV29-1; tentatively, D is TRBD1 (5 bases). This CDR3 spans 13 amino acids. The germline V gene has CDR1 SQVTM and CDR2 ANQGSEA. Trimming cost V 4 bases and J 3 bases, with 12 bases left between them. The CDR3 nucleotides read TGCAGCGTTGGTAGGGCGGGGGACACTGAAGCTTTCTTT. This encodes CSVGRAGDTEAFF.

The chain carries TRBV29-1 and TRBJ1-2; tentative D call: TRBD1 (6 bases). CDR1 and CDR2 (germline): SQVTM, ANQGSEA. V lost 4 bases to trimming and J lost 8 bases, with 26 bases between them. This CDR3 spans 16 amino acids. Here the CDR3 reads CSVVLWDTEALGGYTF. The CDR3 DNA is TGCAGCGTTGTATTATGGGACACGGAGGCTTTAGGCGGCTACACCTTC.

The chain employs TRBV15 and TRBJ1-6, with TRBD1 matching 10 bases. Germline trimming cut 0 bases from V and 2 bases from J; bases unmatched to any gene: 16. The length of the CDR3 is 22 residues. Germline loops: CDR1 LNHNV, CDR2 YYDKDF (reference sequence). The CDR3 loop reads CATSRDRALTGTGDTYNSPLHF. In DNA form, the CDR3 reads TGTGCCACCAGCAGAGATCGGGCTTTAACCGGGACAGGGGACACCTATAATTCACCCCTCCACTTT.

This clone was observed once. The V gene is TRBV19, the J gene TRBJ1-5; tentative D call: TRBD1 (6 bases). Trimming stripped 5 bases from V and 3 bases from J, with 11 bases between. Germline values: CDR1 LNHDA, CDR2 SQIVND (reference sequence). CDR3 length equals 14 residues. The CDR3 nucleotides read TGTGCCAGTAGTCAACAGGGATCCAATCAGCCCCAGCATTTT. This gives the protein CASSQQGSNQPQHF.

This clone was observed once. The V call is TRBV28, the J call TRBJ1-4; 8 positions match TRBD1. This CDR3 has 15 residues. Germline loops: CDR1 MDHEN, CDR2 SYDVKM. V was pared by 3 bases and J by 8 bases, with 8 bases of the junction left unmatched. The CDR3 DNA reads TGTGCCAGCAGTTTCGGGGACAGGCTAGGGGAAAAACTGTTTTTT. Residues: CASSFGDRLGEKLFF. Full variable domain (rest looked up from reference TRBV28 and TRBJ1-4): DVKVTQSSRYLVKRTGEKVFLECVQDMDHENMFWYRQDPGLGLRLIYFSYDVKMKEKGDIPEGYSVSREKKERFSLILESASTNQTSMYLCASSFGDRLGEKLFFGSGTQLSVL.

The genes are TRBV11-1 and TRBJ2-1; the D gene could be TRBD1 or TRBD2 (5 bases each). Germline lookup yields CDR1 SGHAT and CDR2 FQDESV (reference sequence). CDR3 length: 17 residues. V lost 5 bases and J 8 bases, leaving 25 bases between the germline ends. The CDR3 region has the DNA TGTGCCAGCAGCCAAGGATCCGGGACCGGGTACTTGGATGAGCAGTTCTTC. Protein: CASSQGSGTGYLDEQFF.

The chain carries TRBV11-3 and TRBJ2-6; D not resolved. The CDR3 runs 14 residues. Germline CDR1 reads SGHNT; CDR2 reads YENEEA. Trimming took off 3 bases at V and 4 bases at J, with 7 bases between the two ends. CDR3 sequence reads: CASSLGSGANVLTF. The CDR3 DNA follows: TGTGCCAGCAGCTTGGGTTCCGGGGCCAACGTCCTGACTTTC. Based on the CDR3 plus reference TRBV11-3 and TRBJ2-6, the full variable domain is EAGVVQSPRYKIIEKKQPVAFWCNPISGHNTLYWYLQNLGQGPELLIRYENEEAVDDSQLPKDRFSAERLKGVDSTLKIQPAELGDSAVYLCASSLGSGANVLTFGAGSRLTVL.

CDR3 sequence: CASSLLWGGQSYEQYF. CDR3 nucleotide sequence: TGCGCCAGCAGCCTCCTCTGGGGGGGACAGTCCTACGAGCAGTACTTC. The chain links TRBV1 to TRBJ2-7. TRBV1 is a pseudogene. The CDR3 is 16 residues long.

This clone was seen more than once but under ten times. V is TRBV16 and J is TRBJ1-3; D remains ambiguous. Trimming stripped 0 bases from V and 3 bases from J, with 12 bases between. CDR1 and CDR2 from the germline V gene are KGHSY and FQNENV. The CDR3 extends over 16 amino acids. The CDR3 region is CASSQSPGKGGNTIYF. The CDR3 nucleotides are TGTGCCAGCAGCCAATCGCCGGGAAAAGGTGGAAACACCATATATTTT.

This clone was observed a single time. V is TRBV7-1 and J is TRBJ2-5, with a weak D call TRBD2 (7 bases). TRBV7-1 is sorted into the ORF group, with uncertain function. V was cut by 6 bases and J by 4 bases, with 15 bases left in between. The CDR3 extends over 14 amino acids. In DNA, the CDR3 is TGTGCCAGCAGAAATGCAGGGGAGGGAGAGACCCAGTACTTC. This codes for CASRNAGEGETQYF.

The V and J genes are TRBV14 and TRBJ1-1, with 10 bases lining up with TRBD1. V gave up 4 bases and J gave up 0 bases; unmatched junction bases: 5. CDR1 SGHDN and CDR2 FVKESK come from the germline V gene. The CDR3 sequence is 16 residues long. The CDR3 coding sequence is TGTGCCAGCAGCCTTGGGACAGGGGCAGTGAACACTGAAGCTTTCTTT. Its translation: CASSLGTGAVNTEAFF. Variable domain in full (rest from reference TRBV14 and TRBJ1-1): EAGVTQFPSHSVIEKGQTVTLRCDPISGHDNLYWYRRVMGKEIKFLLHFVKESKQDESGMPNNRFLAERTGGTYSTLKVQPAELEDSGVYFCASSLGTGAVNTEAFFGQGTRLTVV.

The V call is TRBV6-8, the J call TRBJ1-4; a possible D gene is TRBD1 (5 bases). CDR3 length equals 12 residues. Germline V gives CDR1 MNHGY, CDR2 SAAAGT. V lost 5 bases to trimming and J lost 8 bases, with 9 bases between them. This CDR3 reads CASSQWGEKLFF. The CDR3 DNA reads TGTGCCAGCAGTCAATGGGGGGAAAAACTGTTTTTT.

The V call is TRBV7-6, the J call TRBJ2-7; D is ambiguous. Germline V gives CDR1 SGHVS, CDR2 FNYEAQ. This CDR3 is built from 15 residues. V shed 5 bases and J shed 2 bases, with 16 bases lying between them. The chain's CDR3 is CASSPIPGTPYEQYF. In DNA form, the CDR3 reads TGTGCCAGCAGCCCCATTCCTGGAACCCCCTACGAGCAGTACTTC.

The chain recombines TRBV28 with TRBJ1-4; TRBD1 agrees at 9 bases. V was clipped by 8 bases and J by 7 bases; unmatched bases: 8. The CDR3 loop spans 14 amino acids. Germline loops: CDR1 MDHEN, CDR2 SYDVKM. CDR3 region: CASRTGGLGEKLFF. The CDR3 DNA is TGTGCCAGCCGAACAGGGGGCCTTGGTGAAAAACTGTTTTTT.

A note on this clone: The junction shows a germline mismatch at one end, possibly a read error. The J gene is TRBJ2-5, the V gene TRBV6-8; D not resolved. CDR3 size: 14 residues. Germline V CDR1 and CDR2: MNHGY, SAAAGT. CDR3 loop: CAISGTLRQETQYF. For the CDR3, the DNA is TGTGCCATCAGTGGCACACTGCGCCAAGAGACCCAGTACTTC.

J is TRBJ1-3 and V is TRBV11-3, with a tentative D call TRBD1 (5 bases). V lost 3 bases, J lost 1 base, and 7 bases lay in between. This CDR3 has 14 amino acids. CDR1 SGHNT and CDR2 YENEEA come from the germline V gene. The chain's CDR3 is CASSLGVSGNTIYF. The CDR3 coding sequence is TGTGCCAGCAGCTTGGGGGTGTCTGGAAACACCATATATTTT. Looking up the rest from reference TRBV11-3 and TRBJ1-3 gives the full variable domain: EAGVVQSPRYKIIEKKQPVAFWCNPISGHNTLYWYLQNLGQGPELLIRYENEEAVDDSQLPKDRFSAERLKGVDSTLKIQPAELGDSAVYLCASSLGVSGNTIYFGEGSWLTVV.

This clone was found once. The chain has TRBV19 and TRBJ2-5; 7 bases agree with TRBD2. Per the germline V gene, CDR1 is LNHDA and CDR2 is SQIVND (reference sequence). V shed 3 bases, J shed 4 bases, and the junction held 2 bases outside the gene matches. The CDR3 has 13 amino acids. The CDR3 DNA sequence: TGTGCCAGTAGTATGGGACTAACAGAGACCCAGTACTTC. It specifies CASSMGLTETQYF.

This rearrangement joins TRBV25-1 to TRBJ2-7; TRBD2 agrees at 7 bases. V was clipped by 4 bases and J by 2 bases; unmatched bases: 11. CDR1 is MGHDK, CDR2 SYGVNS, per germline. CDR3 length equals 16 residues. The CDR3 loop is CASSGQRGVRTYEQYF. The CDR3 DNA reads TGTGCCAGCAGTGGGCAACGGGGGGTACGCACCTACGAGCAGTACTTC.

This rearrangement joins TRBV11-3 to TRBJ1-2; 7 positions match TRBD1. V gave up 4 bases and J gave up 4 bases; unmatched junction bases: 6. In germline, CDR1 is SGHNT, CDR2 YENEEA. The CDR3 loop spans 14 amino acids. DNA of the CDR3: TGTGCCAGCAGCTCCTTACAGGGGATCTATGGCTACACCTTC. Its translation is CASSSLQGIYGYTF.

The J gene is TRBJ1-3, the V gene TRBV19; D not certain. Germline V lookup: CDR1 LNHDA, CDR2 SQIVND (reference sequence). CDR3 length: 13 residues. V was trimmed by 3 bases and J by 10 bases, leaving 13 bases between them. CDR3 region: CASSIAKGSTIYF. DNA of the CDR3: TGTGCCAGTAGTATCGCTAAGGGTTCTACCATATATTTT. Drawing the rest from reference TRBV19 and TRBJ1-3, the complete variable domain is DGGITQSPKYLFRKEGQNVTLSCEQNLNHDAMYWYRQDPGQGLRLIYYSQIVNDFQKGDIAEGYSVSREKKESFPLTVTSAQKNPTAFYLCASSIAKGSTIYFGEGSWLTVV.